This T cell receptor (beta chain) was documented in a study of T cells in localized non-small cell lung cancer (dated by TCRdb to about 2020). Regarding the complete study: The study examined T cell repertoires in 200 to 250 patients with early-stage NSCLC and compared tumors with uninvolved tumor-adjacent lungs. All 220 or so NSCLC patients in the cohort were treatment-naive and had localized lung tumors that were resected. A mean age of approximately 66 years was recorded for the NSCLC patients, of whom more than 120 were male and some 100 were female.

Overall results and qualifications from the work: A median of approximately 55 of the top 100 tumor clones were detected in paired uninvolved adjacent lung, and some 29 of these tumor clones were also found among the top 100 clones of the paired uninvolved adjacent lung. Because the study design was exploratory, TCR variables were selected using unadjusted p-values without false-discovery rate correction. Uninvolved tumor-adjacent lung showed the highest T cell clonality, higher than tumor, which suggests more focused antigenic responses in the uninvolved tumor-adjacent lung. Longer overall survival was associated with higher blood T cell density, whereas shorter survival was associated with higher adjacent-lung clonality. Because multi-region tumor sequencing was not done, intratumor heterogeneity could not be ruled out.

This clone was seen a handful of times. Which antigen it targets is not known. Per-base qualities were not stored, and no clone one base away is much larger. At diagnosis, tumor, uninvolved tumor-adjacent lung and peripheral blood were collected and then preserved as a mix of FFPE and fresh-frozen material. Blood samples were analyzed as peripheral blood mononuclear cells for TCR repertoire profiling. Compared with germline, V lacks 4 bases and J lacks 5 bases; bases without a gene match: 5. The CDR3 starts with the cysteine, ends with the phenylalanine, and has 14 residues. Of the read, only the CDR3 DNA is kept; its 42 bases are in frame from base 1. Taken from the germline V gene, the CDR1 and CDR2 loops are SGHTA and FQGNSA. The immunoSEQ Assay was used to sequence TCR beta CDR3 regions from DNA. Under the source paper's analysis protocol: To compute T cell density, TCR beta template counts were normalized to usable DNA, which was estimated by amplifying housekeeping genes. Richness was estimated with the preseqR package, extrapolating to 400,000 templates for PBMC samples and 120,000 templates for tissue samples. Clonality was calculated as one minus Pielou's evenness. Tissue-enriched TCRs were identified through differential abundance testing performed on productive amino-acid clonotypes, with a minimum total count of 5 and an alpha of 0.1. Repertoire overlap between compartments was quantified with the Jaccard Index and Morisita Overlap Index. GLIPH grouped TCR beta CDR3s together with public tetramer-defined viral CDR3s, and a viral motif had to include at least three viral sequences and also show V-gene enrichment. As stored in TCRdb, this immuneACCESS dataset retains in-frame rearrangements with V and J assigned. A fraction of the clones does not appear; measured against another copy, unresolved V genes explain less than half of the discrepancy, and the remainder lacks a known reason. V, J and clone size derive from that table, while D and trimming were established from the DNA sequence. This sample gives about 54,000 clones in total; about four fifths of them show up just once. About 20% of the sample goes to the ten largest clones.

The chain uses TRBV7-2 and TRBJ1-5, with 7 bases aligning to TRBD1. The clonotype originates from a female donor aged 60 or older with stage II squamous cell lung carcinoma. The sequencing here drew on peripheral blood, taken before any cancer treatment. Here is the DNA: TGTGCCAGCAGCTCCCGGACAGGCTATCAGCCCCAGCATTTT. This is translated as CASSSRTGYQPQHF.